The source of this T cell receptor beta chain is a study of T-cell memory formation after mild COVID-19 (dated by TCRdb to the early 2020s). For the wider study: TCR sequence clusters from the two donors were largely donor specific. Two young, previously healthy adult volunteers, one female and one male, were included in the cohort. Longitudinal TCRalpha and TCRbeta repertoire sequencing tracked T-cell clones expanding and contracting after mild COVID-19 in a couple of donors. The investigation overall reported the following: SARS-CoV-2 specificity was not confirmed for the second-wave clones peaking on day 37. Contracting CD4+ clones were located mainly in the CM and EM memory subsets, whereas CD8+ clones were found to be enriched in EMRA. Only a couple of mild cases were covered in the study, and larger cohorts including severe cases with pre-infection samples were considered necessary. The detection of some responding clones in pre-infection memory suggests that pre-existing cross-reactive memory T cells joined the SARS-CoV-2 response. Balanced CD4/CD8 phenotypes were observed for clones contracting from day 15 to 85, whereas a bias towards CD4+ was observed for a second wave of clones expanding from day 15 to 37.

PBMCs were isolated by Ficoll-Paque density gradient centrifugation. This clonotype was picked up a small number of times. What this receptor recognizes is not known. No per-base quality is available; no much larger clone lies one base away. V is pruned by 5 bases and J by 6 bases, leaving 13 bases of the junction without a gene match. For CDR1 and CDR2, the germline V gene (reference sequence) lists SEHNR and FQNEAQ. The CDR3 contains 16 residues, cysteine and phenylalanine counted. Just the 48-base CDR3 DNA is kept, in frame starting at base 1. Instrument on record: Illumina NovaSeq 6000. TCRalpha and TCRbeta cDNA libraries were built by 5'RACE with constant-segment primers, adding sample barcodes and unique molecular identifiers. Trizol reagent was used to extract RNA from every sample. Libraries were amplified in two PCR steps, with a second sample barcode and Illumina TruSeq adapters added in the second step. Sequencing of the libraries was done on an Illumina NovaSeq, producing 2 x 150 bp paired-end reads. The authors' pipeline ran thus. Demultiplexing of reads and collapsing into UMI-guided consensus sequences were performed with migec v1.2.7. With mixcr v2.1.11, UMI consensuses were aligned to TRA and TRB V and J templates and assembled into clonotypes. A clonotype was counted as expanded or contracted only when both edgeR and NoisET called the clonotype significant, with the noise models trained on biological replicates. edgeR calls used a false discovery rate-adjusted p below 0.01 and a log2 fold-change threshold of 1. As an exploratory analysis of dynamics, PCA with hierarchical clustering was applied to max-normalized trajectories of the 1000 most abundant clonotypes. Separately sequenced CD4+ and CD8+ repertoires were used to assign the CD4 or CD8 phenotype of responding clones. TCRdb's own reprocessing of the public reads used fastp at Q25 and MiXCR and kept productive beta chains. Rows are combined by CDR3 protein, so each entry shows the most common genes and DNA. TCRdb, not the authors, supplied the V and J calls. The sample yields about 290,000 distinct CDR3 sequences; roughly 15% were counted once. About a fifth of the sample is held by the ten biggest clonotypes.

Here the chain combines TRBV7-9 and TRBJ2-3, and 8 junctional nucleotides match TRBD2. This receptor was identified in a man between 18 and 35 years old who had mild COVID-19 (a few samples of this study predate the infection). The sample titles of this study are shuffled in the database, so cell type and time point are left out; the donor was told from shared clones. Sequenced material: PBMCs or a T cell subset sorted from them (not recorded which). DNA sequence: TGTGCCAGCAGCGCAGGGATAGCGGGGATGGCGGATACGCAGTATTTT. It translates as CASSAGIAGMADTQYF.